This note documents a single T cell receptor beta chain sequence. Antigen unknown. This entry is derived from a study of cytomegalovirus exposure and HLA in healthy donors. Points from the study as a whole: There were some public TCRs occurring in many donors, but most TCR sequences were rare. Sequencing had likely introduced a cluster of highly shared sequence variants as an artifact. In vitro checks showed that a few CMV-associated chains really do target CMV antigens. Analysis was carried out at a later point, and it linked a missense DCLRE1C variant to TCR beta V- and J-gene trimming.

Trimming took 2 bases from V and 0 from J, leaving 13 bases between them. Germline V CDR1 and CDR2: SGHRS, YFSETQ. CDR3 length: 16 residues. PCR used 60 Vbeta primers and 13 Jbeta primers. TCRdb keeps only in-frame clones here, not all; method: immunoSEQ multiplex PCR. This table has 130,000 or so clones, approximately 80% appearing once. The sequenced sample consisted of PBMCs. J is TRBJ2-3 and V is TRBV5-1; TRBD2 might be the D (5 bases). The sequence was obtained from a woman aged 18-29 years in good health and CMV-seronegative. This chain's CDR3 is CASSFHPTGSTDTQYF. The CDR3 DNA follows: TGCGCCAGCAGCTTCCACCCGACGGGGAGCACAGATACGCAGTATTTT.